The 32 T cell receptor beta chains below were found in one sample sequenced in a study of cytomegalovirus exposure and HLA in healthy donors. A multiplex PCR was run with 60 Vbeta primers and 13 Jbeta primers. Clones were sequenced by immunoSEQ multiplex PCR, and TCRdb holds only the in-frame ones, with some missing. Among roughly 100,000 clones, more than 70% were seen once, and the ten largest hold about 1.9%. Sequencing was done on a sample of PBMCs. These receptor sequences come from a man aged 25-40 years in good health and CMV-seronegative.

The CDR3 here is CASSLQGALQGRNEQFF. CDR3 DNA: TGTGCCAGTTCTTTACAGGGGGCCCTACAGGGGAGGAATGAGCAGTTCTTC. This sequence joins TRBV19 and TRBJ2-1, with TRBD1 identical over 9 bases. Germline loops: CDR1 LNHDA, CDR2 SQIVND (reference sequence). V lost 8 bases, J lost 7 bases, and 18 bases stayed unmatched. This CDR3 contains 17 residues.

The chain couples TRBV5-1 to TRBJ1-4; no clear D gene. Trimming removed 7 bases at V and 0 bases at J, with 10 bases between. There are 14 residues in the CDR3. Germline V gene data show CDR1 as SGHRS and CDR2 as YFSETQ. CDR3 in DNA: TGCGCCAGCCGCTCGCAGACAACTAATGAAAAACTGTTTTTT. Its translation is CASRSQTTNEKLFF.

The chain links TRBV4-3 to TRBJ1-2; D not resolved. V was pared by 0 bases and J by 3 bases, with 14 bases between. Germline values: CDR1 LGHNA, CDR2 YSLEER. This CDR3 comprises 16 residues. DNA for the CDR3: TGCGCCAGCAGCCAAGATTTCGGCGGCAGCTACTATGGCTACACCTTC. It codes for CASSQDFGGSYYGYTF.

The chain is built from TRBV19 and TRBJ2-1; D remains ambiguous. Per the germline V gene, CDR1 is LNHDA and CDR2 is SQIVND (reference sequence). Deletions cut 4 bases from V and 5 bases from J, with 6 bases between. The length of the CDR3 is 12 residues. The CDR3 reads CASSRAHNEQFF. The CDR3 DNA reads as TGTGCCAGTAGTAGGGCACACAATGAGCAGTTCTTC.

This clone has only one observation. The J gene is TRBJ1-6, the V gene TRBV11-2; 8 bases align to TRBD1. V lost 5 bases and J lost 7; bases outside the gene matches: 7. The CDR3 is 15 residues long. Germline V gene data show CDR1 as SGHAT and CDR2 as FQNNGV. The CDR3 here is CASSRRQGSNSPLHF. The CDR3 DNA is TGTGCCAGCAGCAGAAGACAGGGGAGCAATTCACCCCTCCACTTT.

J is TRBJ1-5 and V is TRBV5-1, with 8 bases aligning to TRBD1. The CDR3 covers 14 residues. The germline gives CDR1 SGHRS, CDR2 YFSETQ. Unmatched junction bases numbered 4, after V lost 4 bases and J lost 4 bases. In DNA form, the CDR3 reads TGCGCCAGCAGCGTGGGACAGGAGAATCAGCCCCAGCATTTT. The encoded protein is CASSVGQENQPQHF.

This CDR3 reads CALGQGYGYTF. Here the CDR3 DNA reads TGTGCCTTGGGACAGGGTTATGGCTACACCTTC. V and J are TRBV10-3 and TRBJ1-2; 9 bases fit TRBD1. The germline gives CDR1 ENHRY, CDR2 SYGVKD. V was pared by 11 bases and J by 5 bases, with 3 bases of the junction left unmatched. The CDR3 covers 11 residues.

This clone was recorded only once. V usage is TRBV29-1 and J usage is TRBJ2-5; 10 bases align to TRBD1. The junction had 5 bases not matched to a gene; V was cut back by 2 bases and J by 5 bases. The V gene's germline CDR1 is SQVTM and CDR2 ANQGSEA. The CDR3 length is 14 residues. The CDR3 sequence is CSVERDRGAETQYF. CDR3 sequence (DNA): TGCAGCGTTGAAAGGGACAGGGGAGCGGAGACCCAGTACTTC.

The chain couples TRBV7-2 to TRBJ2-3, with TRBD2 matching 12 bases. The CDR3 runs 15 residues. The trim removed 5 bases at V and 6 bases at J, leaving 6 bases unmatched. CDR1 and CDR2 from the germline V gene are SGHTA and FQGNSA. The CDR3 DNA reads TGTGCCAGCAGCGCTAGCGGGGGGGCGAAGGATACGCAGTATTTT. Its protein product is CASSASGGAKDTQYF.

This chain links TRBV19 with TRBJ2-3; TRBD2 aligns across 9 bases. Trimming cost V 4 bases and J 4 bases; bases outside gene matches: 12. Germline loops: CDR1 LNHDA, CDR2 SQIVND (reference sequence). The CDR3 has 17 residues. The CDR3 is CASSTVRLAGSPDTQYF. The CDR3 nucleotides are TGTGCCAGTAGTACCGTCCGGCTAGCGGGAAGCCCAGATACGCAGTATTTT.

V is TRBV5-4 and J is TRBJ2-1; possibly TRBD1 for D (6 bases). The CDR3 totals 15 residues. Per germline, CDR1 SGHNT and CDR2 YYREEE (reference sequence). V was shortened by 4 bases and J by 6 bases, with 17 bases between the two germline ends. CDR3 region: CASSPMDSLVNEQFF. DNA of the CDR3: TGTGCCAGCAGCCCGATGGACAGCCTGGTCAATGAGCAGTTCTTC.

This rearrangement joins TRBV6-5 to TRBJ1-2; D is undetermined. The CDR3 length is 12 residues. Germline CDR1 is MNHEY and CDR2 is SVGAGI. Trimming left V 8 bases short and J 0 bases short, with 7 bases between. This CDR3 reads CASRETNYGYTF. The CDR3 region has the DNA TGTGCCAGCCGCGAGACTAACTATGGCTACACCTTC.

The J gene is TRBJ1-2, the V gene TRBV7-2; 8 bases line up with TRBD1. The germline gives CDR1 SGHTA, CDR2 FQGNSA. V shed 0 bases, J shed 6 bases, and the junction held 9 bases outside the gene matches. The CDR3 loop spans 16 amino acids. In DNA, the CDR3 is TGTGCCAGCAGCTTAGCGCTTGCAGGGGGCTCTAATGGCTACACCTTC. This encodes CASSLALAGGSNGYTF.

The chain joins TRBV15 to TRBJ2-7; D perhaps matches TRBD2 (5 bases). Germline V lookup: CDR1 LNHNV, CDR2 YYDKDF (reference sequence). The length of the CDR3 is 15 residues. The germline V and J ends were trimmed by 1 base and 2 bases, with 12 bases remaining between them. CDR3 nucleotide sequence: TGTGCCACCAGCAGAGGGTCAAGCGGTACCTACGAGCAGTACTTC. Translated: CATSRGSSGTYEQYF.

V gene TRBV12-2 combines with J gene TRBJ2-7; TRBD1, the D gene given by the table, was not confirmed from the DNA. TRBV12-2 is classified as a pseudogene. CDR3 length: 12 residues. In DNA form, the CDR3 reads TGTGCAAGGATACACAGCCCCTACGAGCAGTACTTC. Translation gives CARIHSPYEQYF.

This clone was recorded a few times. J is TRBJ1-1 and V is TRBV7-6, with TRBD1 matching over 10 bases. The CDR3 has 16 residues. The germline CDR1 and CDR2 sequences are SGHVS and FNYEAQ. With V trimmed by 0 bases and J by 4 bases, 5 bases remained unmatched. The CDR3 DNA follows: TGTGCCAGCAGCTTAGCGACGGGACAGGGGCCCACTGAAGCTTTCTTT. Its protein is CASSLATGQGPTEAFF.

This clone was picked up a small number of times. The chain recombines TRBV2 with TRBJ1-5, with D possibly being TRBD1 (5 bases). Between the trimmed V and J ends, which lost 6 bases and 3 bases, there was a span of 12 bases. The CDR3 runs to 14 residues. Germline CDR1 is SNHLY and CDR2 is FYNNEI. The CDR3 DNA sequence: TGTGCCAGCAGCCCCGACAGTGACAATCAGCCCCAGCATTTT. Its protein is CASSPDSDNQPQHF.

V usage is TRBV7-7 and J usage is TRBJ2-5; D is perhaps TRBD1 (6 bases). The CDR3 has 13 amino acids. V was trimmed by 5 bases and J by 4 bases, leaving 11 bases between them. CDR1 and CDR2 from the germline V gene are SSHAT and FNYEAQ (reference sequence). The CDR3 region is CASSQQGLETQYF. For the CDR3, the DNA is TGTGCCAGCAGCCAACAGGGTTTAGAGACCCAGTACTTC.

This sequence joins TRBV29-1 and TRBJ1-5, with 9 bases that match TRBD1. The CDR3 loop spans 14 amino acids. The germline CDR1 and CDR2 sequences are SQVTM and ANQGSEA. V trimming: 4 bases; J trimming: 7 bases; junction bases outside the gene matches: 8. The CDR3 loop is CSVGDREGGQPQHF. The CDR3, as DNA: TGCAGCGTTGGGGACAGGGAGGGAGGACAGCCCCAGCATTTT.

This clone was picked up a small number of times. This chain joins TRBV7-9 and TRBJ2-1, with 14 bases identical to TRBD2. The V gene's germline CDR1 is SEHNR and CDR2 FQNEAQ (reference sequence). The CDR3 contains 16 residues. V dropped 6 bases and J dropped 4; count of bases not matched to a gene: 5. CDR3 loop: CASRPTSGRAYNEQFF. In nucleotides, the CDR3 is TGTGCCAGCAGACCGACTAGCGGGAGGGCATACAATGAGCAGTTCTTC.

For this clone: Other DNA sequences from this sample encode an identical CDR3 as well. V gene TRBV6-5 combines with J gene TRBJ1-1, with 7 bases that match TRBD1. This CDR3 is built from 14 residues. The V gene's germline CDR1 is MNHEY and CDR2 SVGAGI. V gave up 2 bases and J gave up 1 base; unmatched junction bases: 1. CDR3 region: CASSYRTGNTEAFF. In DNA, the CDR3 is TGTGCCAGCAGTTACCGGACAGGGAACACTGAAGCTTTCTTT.

The rearrangement joins TRBV12-5 to TRBJ2-3; 9 nucleotides align to TRBD2. The CDR3 extends over 16 amino acids. V shed 6 bases and J 3 bases; nucleotides not matched to a gene: 10. Germline assignment: CDR1 LGHNT and CDR2 FRNRAP. The CDR3 DNA is TGTGCTAGTGGCCCCGTTAGCGGGGGAGCGACAGATACGCAGTATTTT. This translates into CASGPVSGGATDTQYF. The variable domain in full, with the rest retrieved from reference TRBV12-5 and TRBJ2-3, is DARVTQTPRHKVTEMGQEVTMRCQPILGHNTVFWYRQTMMQGLELLAYFRNRAPLDDSGMPKDRFSAEMPDATLATLKIQPSEPRDSAVYFCASGPVSGGATDTQYFGPGTRLTVL.

The gene calls are TRBV7-9 and TRBJ2-1; perhaps TRBD2 as D (5 bases). CDR3 length: 14 residues. Per germline, CDR1 SEHNR and CDR2 FQNEAQ (reference sequence). V gave up 10 bases and J gave up 5 bases, with 18 bases separating them. The CDR3 region has the DNA TGTGCCATTTCGGTGACGGGAAAGGACAATGAGCAGTTCTTC. Residues: CAISVTGKDNEQFF.

This clone showed up just a few times. The V call is TRBV19, the J call TRBJ2-5, with 7 bases identical to TRBD2. The CDR3 extends over 15 amino acids. CDR1 is LNHDA and CDR2 is SQIVND in the germline V gene (reference sequence). V dropped 5 bases and J dropped 1; count of bases not matched to a gene: 7. The CDR3 bases are TGTGCCAGTAGTGGGGGGGGGACCCTCCAAGAGACCCAGTACTTC. It encodes CASSGGGTLQETQYF.

This chain joins TRBV29-1 and TRBJ2-2; D possibly corresponds to TRBD1 (7 bases). V was clipped by 6 bases and J by 3 bases, with 11 bases between them. This CDR3 is 13 amino acids long. Germline loops: CDR1 SQVTM, CDR2 ANQGSEA. The CDR3 region has the DNA TGCAGCGTGCGGGACAGAGACACCGGGGAGCTGTTTTTT. This sequence encodes CSVRDRDTGELFF.

The J gene is TRBJ2-3, the V gene TRBV7-6; possible D gene TRBD1, 6 bases. Germline V gene sequence: CDR1 SGHVS, CDR2 FNYEAQ. CDR3 size: 19 residues. Trimming pared 4 bases from V and 2 bases from J, leaving 25 bases between. In DNA form, the CDR3 reads TGTGCCAGCAGCTCCGGACAGACTGCCCCTTGGGGAAACACAGATACGCAGTATTTT. It is translated as CASSSGQTAPWGNTDTQYF.

The chain links TRBV6-5 to TRBJ2-1; possible D gene TRBD2, 5 bases. This CDR3 has 14 amino acids. CDR1 is MNHEY and CDR2 is SVGAGI in the germline V gene. V was shortened by 0 bases and J by 5 bases, with 8 bases between the two germline ends. The CDR3 sequence is CASSYSTTNNEQFF. The DNA of the CDR3 is TGTGCCAGCAGTTACTCGACTACGAACAATGAGCAGTTCTTC.

The chain couples TRBV6-4 to TRBJ1-2; 9 bases match TRBD1. The CDR3 has 15 amino acids. Germline V gene sequence: CDR1 MRHNA, CDR2 SNTAGT. With 3 bases clipped from V and 5 bases from J, the junction kept 7 bases outside the gene matches. The CDR3 region has the DNA TGTGCCAGCAGTGAAGTAGGGGGACAGGGTTATGGCTACACCTTC. This codes for CASSEVGGQGYGYTF.

J is TRBJ1-1 and V is TRBV13; D is perhaps TRBD1 (6 bases). This CDR3 is 14 amino acids long. Germline assignment: CDR1 PRHDT and CDR2 FYEKMQ (reference sequence). Trimming removed 0 bases at V and 6 bases at J, with 11 bases between. Here the CDR3 DNA reads TGTGCCAGCAGCTTAGGCCTCGGACAGCCTGAAGCTTTCTTT. Translating gives CASSLGLGQPEAFF.

The V call is TRBV2, the J call TRBJ1-2; weak D call: TRBD1 (6 bases). Germline loops: CDR1 SNHLY, CDR2 FYNNEI. CDR3 length: 20 amino acids. Trimming left V 8 bases short and J 7 bases short, with 38 bases between. The CDR3 spells CASSGEGPGLATPGVSGYTF. DNA for the CDR3: TGTGCCAGCTCAGGGGAGGGCCCGGGGCTGGCTACACCCGGTGTCTCTGGCTACACCTTC.

The V and J genes are TRBV30 and TRBJ1-1; a possible D gene is TRBD1 (5 bases). The germline gives CDR1 GTSNPN, CDR2 SVGIG (reference sequence). The CDR3 totals 13 residues. Between the trimmed V and J ends, which lost 0 bases and 1 base, there was a span of 6 bases. Here the CDR3 DNA reads TGTGCCTGGAGTGTAGGGGAGAACACTGAAGCTTTCTTT. As protein: CAWSVGENTEAFF.

The rearrangement joins TRBV10-1 to TRBJ1-6; D is unclear. Trimming stripped 8 bases from V and 7 bases from J, with 12 bases between. The CDR3 is made up of 13 amino acids. Germline values: CDR1 WNHNN, CDR2 SYGVQD (reference sequence). The DNA for the CDR3 is TGCGCCAGCCAACTTTCAAACAATTCACCCCTCCACTTT. Its translation: CASQLSNNSPLHF.